The 29 T cell receptor beta chains below all came from one sample that was sequenced in a study of blood T cell repertoires in COVID-19. Assay: immunoSEQ multiplex PCR; the TCRdb copy retains only in-frame clones and omits some. The sample has tens of thousands of clones; 90% are singletons. Sequences were obtained from peripheral blood. These receptors all stem from a man between 50 and 59 years old with COVID-19, enrolled during active disease.

The rearrangement joins TRBV10-3 to TRBJ1-1; the match to TRBD1 covers 8 bases. The germline gives CDR1 ENHRY, CDR2 SYGVKD. This CDR3 has 13 amino acids. With V trimmed by 11 bases and J by 5 bases, 10 bases remained unmatched. CDR3 region: CAVSNTGGTEAFF. As DNA, the CDR3 is TGTGCCGTTTCAAATACAGGGGGGACTGAAGCTTTCTTT.

The CDR3 sequence is CASSQGAGAYGTDTQYF. In DNA form, the CDR3 reads TGTGCCAGCAGCCAGGGGGCCGGGGCCTACGGCACAGATACGCAGTATTTT. V gene TRBV7-9 combines with J gene TRBJ2-3, with 8 nucleotides matching TRBD1. The germline CDR1 and CDR2 sequences are SEHNR and FQNEAQ (reference sequence). This CDR3 has 17 residues. The V gene end was trimmed by 5 bases and the J gene end by 1 base; junction bases not matched to a gene: 11.

The rearrangement uses TRBV28 and TRBJ1-4, with 8 bases identical to TRBD1. The V gene's germline CDR1 is MDHEN and CDR2 SYDVKM. The junction had 7 bases not matched to a gene; V was cut back by 5 bases and J by 8 bases. There are 14 residues in the CDR3. The CDR3 loop reads CASSATGVKEKLFF. CDR3 DNA: TGTGCCAGCAGTGCGACAGGGGTAAAGGAAAAACTGTTTTTT.

CDR3 coding DNA: TGTGCCAGCAGTCCGGGGGGGACTCTCACAGATACGCAGTATTTT. Its translation is CASSPGGTLTDTQYF. V usage is TRBV2 and J usage is TRBJ2-3; 8 bases are a match to TRBD2. The ends lost 5 bases at V and 2 bases at J; junction bases unmatched: 6. The CDR3 consists of 15 residues. CDR1 SNHLY and CDR2 FYNNEI come from the germline V gene.

This chain joins TRBV28 and TRBJ2-1; 11 bases match TRBD1. V shed 5 bases and J 10 bases; nucleotides not matched to a gene: 13. Germline CDR1 and CDR2: MDHEN and SYDVKM. The CDR3 spans 16 residues. This CDR3 reads CASSLSGTGGRLEQFF. The CDR3 DNA reads TGTGCCAGCAGTCTGTCCGGGACAGGGGGGCGATTGGAGCAGTTCTTC.

This chain joins TRBV7-9 and TRBJ2-2; tentative D call: TRBD1 (5 bases). The V end lost 2 bases, the J end lost 3 bases, and 19 bases lay between the germline ends. Germline V CDR1 and CDR2: SEHNR, FQNEAQ (reference sequence). This CDR3 spans 18 amino acids. The CDR3 loop reads CASSLILGVLVYTGELFF. The CDR3 DNA follows: TGTGCCAGCAGCTTAATTTTAGGGGTTCTCGTCTACACCGGGGAGCTGTTTTTT.

The gene calls are TRBV4-3 and TRBJ1-1; a possible D gene is TRBD1 (6 bases). The CDR3 sequence is 15 residues long. CDR1 is LGHNA, CDR2 YSLEER, per germline. Trimming cost V 4 bases and J 0 bases, with 12 bases left between them. The CDR3 protein is CASSRNRALNTEAFF. CDR3 sequence (DNA): TGCGCCAGCAGCCGCAACAGGGCGCTGAACACTGAAGCTTTCTTT.

This clone has only a few counts. V is TRBV2 and J is TRBJ2-1, with a possible D match to TRBD1 (6 bases). Trimming shortened V by 5 bases and J by 9 bases, and 14 bases separated the two germline ends. The CDR3 is 13 residues long. CDR1 is SNHLY and CDR2 is FYNNEI in the germline V gene. CDR3 amino acids: CASSPPPRGEQFF. Here the CDR3 DNA reads TGTGCCAGCAGTCCCCCACCCAGGGGTGAGCAGTTCTTC.

The chain combines TRBV5-1 with TRBJ2-3, with 9 positions matching TRBD2. CDR3 size: 19 residues. Germline V gene sequence: CDR1 SGHRS, CDR2 YFSETQ. V lost 2 bases and J lost 0; bases outside the gene matches: 13. The CDR3 is CASSFRLNSGSPSTDTQYF. CDR3 nucleotides: TGCGCCAGCAGCTTTAGGTTGAATAGCGGGAGCCCTAGCACAGATACGCAGTATTTT.

This clone was detected once. The CDR3 region has the DNA TGTGCCAGCAGTCCGTCTGGCAGGGGGAATTCACCCCTCCACTTT. Translation: CASSPSGRGNSPLHF. The chain links TRBV7-9 to TRBJ1-6; 7 bases fit TRBD1. The V gene's germline CDR1 is SEHNR and CDR2 FQNEAQ (reference sequence). The CDR3 is 15 residues long. J gave up 7 bases and V 6 bases, and 9 bases lay outside the gene matches.

V gene TRBV28 combines with J gene TRBJ2-5, with D perhaps TRBD1 (6 bases). The V gene lost 10 bases and the J gene lost 7 bases, with 22 bases spanning the gap. Germline V CDR1 and CDR2: MDHEN, SYDVKM. The CDR3 loop spans 14 amino acids. The CDR3 DNA reads TGTGCCACCCATAAACAGGGTTTTGGCGGGACCCAGTACTTC. This sequence encodes CATHKQGFGGTQYF.

The chain employs TRBV21-1 and TRBJ2-3; the table gives TRBD2 as D, unverified against the DNA. TRBV21-1 is marked as a pseudogene. The CDR3 has 15 residues. The CDR3 region has the DNA TGTGCCAGCAGCAGGCTAGCGAGCCAGGGAGATACGCAGTATTTT. Encoded protein: CASSRLASQGDTQYF.

In its sample, this clone was seen a few times. This chain links TRBV7-9 with TRBJ2-4; possibly TRBD2 for D (5 bases). There are 13 residues in the CDR3. Trimming removed 2 bases at V and 8 bases at J, with 10 bases between. Germline loops: CDR1 SEHNR, CDR2 FQNEAQ (reference sequence). The CDR3 here is CASSLIEGYIQYF. In DNA form, the CDR3 reads TGTGCCAGCAGCTTAATAGAGGGATACATTCAGTACTTC.

The rearrangement links TRBV3-1 (or the pseudogene TRBV3-2) to TRBJ1-2; the D is unclear. The V gene lost 7 bases and the J gene lost 1 base, with 13 bases spanning the gap. Germline V lookup: CDR1 LGHDT, CDR2 YNNKEL (reference sequence). The CDR3 consists of 14 residues. The CDR3 protein is CASTSFRDNYGYTF. The CDR3, as DNA: TGTGCCAGCACCTCATTTCGGGATAACTATGGCTACACCTTC.

The CDR3 here is CASSPPSLYNEQFF. Written as DNA, the CDR3 is TGTGCCAGCTCACCACCGTCACTCTACAATGAGCAGTTCTTC. The V call is TRBV18, the J call TRBJ2-1, with D uncertain. Trimming removed 0 bases at V and 3 bases at J, with 6 bases between. The germline V gene has CDR1 KGHSH and CDR2 LQKENI. This CDR3 has 14 residues.

V gene TRBV27 combines with J gene TRBJ2-5; 13 bases are shared with TRBD2. This CDR3 is 16 amino acids long. V lost 6 bases and J lost 5; bases outside the gene matches: 9. Germline V lookup: CDR1 MNHEY, CDR2 SMNVEV (reference sequence). Here the CDR3 reads CASRLGLAGAGETQYF. The CDR3 DNA follows: TGTGCCAGCAGACTTGGACTAGCGGGAGCGGGGGAGACCCAGTACTTC.

This clone occurred once. The gene calls are TRBV5-1 and TRBJ1-1; 10 bases align to TRBD1. The V segment lost 4 bases and the J segment 3 bases; nucleotides outside the gene matches: 3. The CDR3 extends over 14 amino acids. Per the germline V gene, CDR1 is SGHRS and CDR2 is YFSETQ. CDR3 DNA sequence: TGCGCCAGCAGCGGGGACAGGGGCTACACTGAAGCTTTCTTT. This gives the protein CASSGDRGYTEAFF.

The gene calls are TRBV28 and TRBJ1-5, with D possibly matching TRBD1 (6 bases). The CDR3 extends over 12 amino acids. CDR1 is MDHEN and CDR2 is SYDVKM in the germline V gene. Trimming removed 7 bases from V and 7 bases from J, with 11 bases in between. The CDR3 DNA sequence: TGTGCCAGCACTGCAGGGGACCAGCCCCAGCATTTT. This translates into CASTAGDQPQHF.

V and J are TRBV30 and TRBJ1-4; possible D gene TRBD1, 5 bases. CDR1 GTSNPN and CDR2 SVGIG come from the germline V gene (reference sequence). The germline V and J ends were trimmed by 3 bases and 7 bases, with 12 bases remaining between them. The CDR3 runs to 13 residues. CDR3 coding DNA: TGTGCCTGGAGCACAAGGGGCACTGAAAAACTGTTTTTT. It codes for CAWSTRGTEKLFF.

V and J are TRBV11-1 and TRBJ2-2; tentatively, D is TRBD2 (6 bases). The CDR3 totals 15 residues. Trimming took off 5 bases at V and 3 bases at J, with 13 bases between the two ends. CDR1 SGHAT and CDR2 FQDESV come from the germline V gene (reference sequence). The CDR3 DNA reads as TGTGCCAGCAGCCAGAGCGGGTCGTACACCGGGGAGCTGTTTTTT. It specifies CASSQSGSYTGELFF.

This clone occurred once. In DNA form, the CDR3 reads TGTGCAAGTCGCCCATCCGGGACTCCTAGCTCCTACAATGAGCAGTTCTTC. This codes for CASRPSGTPSSYNEQFF. The J gene is TRBJ2-1, the V gene TRBV12-2; the tabulated D call, TRBD2, remains unverified against the DNA. TRBV12-2 is flagged as a pseudogene. The CDR3 totals 17 residues.

The gene calls are TRBV5-1 and TRBJ2-7, with unresolved D. The CDR3 sequence is 14 residues long. Per the germline V gene, CDR1 is SGHRS and CDR2 is YFSETQ. With 1 base removed from V and 2 bases from J, the gap between germline ends came to 10 bases. CDR3 residues: CASSLFAGPYEQYF. In nucleotides, the CDR3 is TGCGCCAGCAGCTTGTTCGCAGGTCCCTACGAGCAGTACTTC.

The chain couples TRBV2 to TRBJ2-3, with 8 bases identical to TRBD1. The ends lost 1 base at V and 4 bases at J; junction bases unmatched: 1. There are 14 residues in the CDR3. In germline, CDR1 is SNHLY, CDR2 FYNNEI. CDR3: CASSEGTGPDTQYF. CDR3 in DNA: TGTGCCAGCAGTGAAGGGACAGGGCCAGATACGCAGTATTTT.

A remark on this clone: At one of its ends the junction is not consistent with the germline gene, which may arise from a read error. CDR3 in amino acids: CTSSQEAGSTGELFF. The CDR3, as DNA: TGTACCAGCAGCCAAGAGGCGGGCTCCACCGGGGAGCTGTTTTTT. V usage is TRBV14 and J usage is TRBJ2-2; TRBD2 might be the D (5 bases). The CDR3 spans 15 residues. Germline CDR1 SGHDN, CDR2 FVKESK.

The chain is built from TRBV19 and TRBJ2-6, with 7 bases aligning to TRBD2. Per the germline V gene, CDR1 is LNHDA and CDR2 is SQIVND (reference sequence). The CDR3 runs to 18 residues. V dropped 3 bases and J dropped 0; count of bases not matched to a gene: 8. In DNA, the CDR3 is TGTGCCAGTAGTATCACCGGACTAGTGATCTCTGGGGCCAACGTCCTGACTTTC. This sequence encodes CASSITGLVISGANVLTF.

This chain uses TRBV2 with TRBJ1-3; TRBD1 matches 8 bases. CDR3 length: 14 residues. Per germline, CDR1 SNHLY and CDR2 FYNNEI. The V and J ends lost 6 bases and 3 bases, in that order; junction bases with no gene match: 4. The chain's CDR3 is CASRRTGFGNTIYF. The CDR3 bases are TGTGCCAGCAGACGGACAGGGTTTGGAAACACCATATATTTT.

The rearrangement joins TRBV7-9 to TRBJ2-1; TRBD2 matches at 14 bases. V was clipped by 5 bases and J by 9 bases; unmatched bases: 6. Germline V gene sequence: CDR1 SEHNR, CDR2 FQNEAQ (reference sequence). This CDR3 is 15 amino acids long. The CDR3 reads CASSLTSGRGPEQFF. The CDR3 region has the DNA TGTGCCAGCAGCCTGACTAGCGGGAGGGGTCCTGAGCAGTTCTTC.

The V call is TRBV9, the J call TRBJ1-1; 9 positions match TRBD1. V was pared by 4 bases and J by 1 base, with 5 bases of the junction left unmatched. Germline V gene lookup returns CDR1 SGDLS and CDR2 YYNGEE. The CDR3 length is 15 residues. The CDR3 spells CASSLSDRGNTEAFF. CDR3 sequence (DNA): TGTGCCAGCAGCCTTTCGGACAGGGGGAACACTGAAGCTTTCTTT.

This sequence joins TRBV19 and TRBJ2-7; TRBD2 agrees at 9 bases. V was pared by 4 bases and J by 1 base, with 5 bases of the junction left unmatched. The CDR3 runs to 15 residues. From germline, CDR1 is LNHDA and CDR2 SQIVND (reference sequence). This CDR3 is CASSTTSGRSYEQYF. CDR3 nucleotides: TGTGCCAGTAGTACGACTAGCGGTAGGTCCTACGAGCAGTACTTC. The variable domain in full, completed from reference TRBV19 and TRBJ2-7, reads DGGITQSPKYLFRKEGQNVTLSCEQNLNHDAMYWYRQDPGQGLRLIYYSQIVNDFQKGDIAEGYSVSREKKESFPLTVTSAQKNPTAFYLCASSTTSGRSYEQYFGPGTRLTVT.